This T cell receptor beta chain derives from a study of Graves' ophthalmopathy and Graves' hyperthyroidism. Study-level information: The study drew peripheral blood at initial diagnosis, before any treatment.

The V gene lost 5 bases and the J gene lost 2 bases, with 16 bases spanning the gap. The CDR3 is made up of 15 amino acids. Every ophthalmopathy donor presented moderate-to-severe activity, CAS ≥3, NOSPECS ≥4 and duration under 3 months. Amplifying from RNA transcripts, the study obtained TCR beta CDR3 regions. Second-round multiplex PCR came after first-round RT-PCR with HTBI primers. One entry per CDR3 protein, called by TCRdb with MiXCR from the multiplex PCR reads. Seen here are some 520,000 distinct CDR3 sequences, about 15% observed once, and the top ten hold about 9.4%. Study outcomes and limitations: Sensitivity reached roughly 70% and specificity 72% to 80% when the model predicted ophthalmopathy progression. Blood also harbored most expanded thyroid clonotypes above 0.001 frequency.

On this clonotype itself: Its antigen is undetermined.

V is TRBV12-3 or TRBV12-4 and J is TRBJ2-7; D perhaps matches TRBD2 (6 bases). Sequenced material: blood. This TCR came from a woman aged 25 to 39 with Graves' ophthalmopathy. The CDR3 spells CASSVNAGGTYEQYF. The DNA of the CDR3 is TGTGCCAGCAGTGTGAACGCTGGGGGGACCTACGAGCAGTACTTC.